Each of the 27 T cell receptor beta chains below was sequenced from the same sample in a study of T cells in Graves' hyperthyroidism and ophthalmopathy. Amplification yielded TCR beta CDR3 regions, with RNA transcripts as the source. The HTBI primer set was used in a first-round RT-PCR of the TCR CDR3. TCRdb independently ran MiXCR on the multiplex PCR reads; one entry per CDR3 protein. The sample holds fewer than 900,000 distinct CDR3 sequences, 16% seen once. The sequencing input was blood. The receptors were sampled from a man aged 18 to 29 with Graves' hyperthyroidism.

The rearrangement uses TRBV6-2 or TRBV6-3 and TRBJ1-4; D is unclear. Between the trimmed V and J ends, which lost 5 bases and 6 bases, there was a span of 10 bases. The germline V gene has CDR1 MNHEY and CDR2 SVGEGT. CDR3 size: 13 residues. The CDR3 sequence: CASSDWADEKLFF. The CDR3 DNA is TGTGCCAGCAGTGATTGGGCGGATGAAAAACTGTTTTTT.

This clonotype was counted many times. This CDR3 is CASSLFGGRLGIYEQYF. The CDR3 DNA follows: TGTGCCAGCAGTTTATTCGGAGGTCGATTGGGAATCTACGAGCAGTACTTC. V is TRBV27 and J is TRBJ2-7; the D gene is possibly TRBD2 (5 bases). The CDR3 extends over 17 amino acids. Trimming took off 1 base at V and 3 bases at J, with 19 bases between the two ends. Germline CDR1 and CDR2: MNHEY and SMNVEV (reference sequence).

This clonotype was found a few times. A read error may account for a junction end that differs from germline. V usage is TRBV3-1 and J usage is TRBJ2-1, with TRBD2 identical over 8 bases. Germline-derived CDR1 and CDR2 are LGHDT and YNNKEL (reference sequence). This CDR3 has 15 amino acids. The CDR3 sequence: CAGSQEGGRLDEQFF. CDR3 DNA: TGTGCCGGCAGCCAAGAAGGCGGGAGGCTCGATGAGCAGTTCTTC.

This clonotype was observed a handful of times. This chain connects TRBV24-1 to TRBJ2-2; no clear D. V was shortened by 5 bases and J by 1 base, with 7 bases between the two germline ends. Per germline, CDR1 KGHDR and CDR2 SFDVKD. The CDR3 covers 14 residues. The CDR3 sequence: CATSGYLNTGELFF. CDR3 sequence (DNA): TGTGCCACCAGTGGTTACTTGAACACCGGGGAGCTGTTTTTT.

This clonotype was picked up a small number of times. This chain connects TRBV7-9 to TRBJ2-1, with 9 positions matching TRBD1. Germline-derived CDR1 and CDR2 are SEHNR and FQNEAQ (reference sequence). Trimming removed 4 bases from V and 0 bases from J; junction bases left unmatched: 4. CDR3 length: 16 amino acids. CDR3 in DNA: TGTGCCAGCAGCTCTGGGACAGGGAGCTCCTACAATGAGCAGTTCTTC. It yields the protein CASSSGTGSSYNEQFF. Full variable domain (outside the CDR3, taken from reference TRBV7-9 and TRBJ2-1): DTGVSQNPRHKITKRGQNVTFRCDPISEHNRLYWYRQTLGQGPEFLTYFQNEAQLEKSRLLSDRFSAERPKGSFSTLEIQRTEQGDSAMYLCASSSGTGSSYNEQFFGPGTRLTVL.

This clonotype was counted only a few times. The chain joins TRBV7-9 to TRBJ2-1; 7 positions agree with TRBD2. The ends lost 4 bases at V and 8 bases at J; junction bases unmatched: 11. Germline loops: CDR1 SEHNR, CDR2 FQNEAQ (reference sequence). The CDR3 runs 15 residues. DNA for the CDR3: TGTGCCAGCAGCTCCTTTCGGACTAGTCTGGATGAGCAGTTCTTC. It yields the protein CASSSFRTSLDEQFF. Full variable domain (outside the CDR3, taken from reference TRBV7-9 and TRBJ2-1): DTGVSQNPRHKITKRGQNVTFRCDPISEHNRLYWYRQTLGQGPEFLTYFQNEAQLEKSRLLSDRFSAERPKGSFSTLEIQRTEQGDSAMYLCASSSFRTSLDEQFFGPGTRLTVL.

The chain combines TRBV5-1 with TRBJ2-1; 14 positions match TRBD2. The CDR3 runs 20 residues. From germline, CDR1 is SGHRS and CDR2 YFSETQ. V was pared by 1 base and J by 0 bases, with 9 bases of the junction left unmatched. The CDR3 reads CASSLRWRLAGGPSYNEQFF. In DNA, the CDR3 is TGCGCCAGCAGCTTGAGATGGAGACTAGCGGGAGGGCCCTCCTACAATGAGCAGTTCTTC.

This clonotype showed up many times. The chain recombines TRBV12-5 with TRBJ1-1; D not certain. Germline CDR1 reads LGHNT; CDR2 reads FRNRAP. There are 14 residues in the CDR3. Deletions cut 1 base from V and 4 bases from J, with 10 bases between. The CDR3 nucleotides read TGTGCTAGTGGTTTGGCCGGACTAACCACTGAAGCTTTCTTT. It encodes CASGLAGLTTEAFF.

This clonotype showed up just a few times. The CDR3 is CASSGDRGRQLFF. CDR3 nucleotide sequence: TGTGCCAGCAGTGGGGACAGGGGGAGACAACTGTTTTTT. This chain connects TRBV2 to TRBJ1-4, with 11 positions matching TRBD1. The length of the CDR3 is 13 residues. Germline lookup yields CDR1 SNHLY and CDR2 FYNNEI. The V segment lost 4 bases and the J segment 12 bases; nucleotides outside the gene matches: 4. Using reference TRBV2 and TRBJ1-4 for the parts outside the CDR3, the full variable domain is EPEVTQTPSHQVTQMGQEVILRCVPISNHLYFYWYRQILGQKVEFLVSFYNNEISEKSEIFDDQFSVERPDGSNFTLKIRSTKLEDSAMYFCASSGDRGRQLFFGSGTQLSVL.

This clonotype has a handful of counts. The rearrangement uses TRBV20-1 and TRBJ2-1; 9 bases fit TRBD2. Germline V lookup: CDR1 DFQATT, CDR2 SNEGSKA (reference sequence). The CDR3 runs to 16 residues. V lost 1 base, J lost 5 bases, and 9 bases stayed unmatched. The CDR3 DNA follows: TGCAGTGCTAGAGGCCGGTCTAGCGGGAAGGACAATGAGCAGTTCTTC. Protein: CSARGRSSGKDNEQFF.

CDR3 amino acids: CSTADRGYRGETQYF. CDR3 in DNA: TGCAGCACCGCTGACAGGGGGTATCGTGGAGAGACCCAGTACTTC. The chain employs TRBV29-1 and TRBJ2-5; 9 nucleotides match TRBD1. After removal of 8 bases from V and 4 bases from J, the junction contained 14 bases not matched to a gene. Germline V gene lookup returns CDR1 SQVTM and CDR2 ANQGSEA. The CDR3 has 15 amino acids.

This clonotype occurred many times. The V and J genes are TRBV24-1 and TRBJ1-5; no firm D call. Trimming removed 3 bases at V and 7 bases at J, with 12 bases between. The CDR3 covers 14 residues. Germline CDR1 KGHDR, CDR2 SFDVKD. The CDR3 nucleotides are TGTGCCACCAGTGATCCCTACCGGGCCCAGCCCCAGCATTTT. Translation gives CATSDPYRAQPQHF.

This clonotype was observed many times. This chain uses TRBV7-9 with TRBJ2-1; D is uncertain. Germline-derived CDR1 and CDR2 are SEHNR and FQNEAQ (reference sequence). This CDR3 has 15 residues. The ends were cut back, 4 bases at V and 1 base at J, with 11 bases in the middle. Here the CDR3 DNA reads TGTGCCAGCAGCTCCGACAAGGGTTCCTACAATGAGCAGTTCTTC. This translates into CASSSDKGSYNEQFF.

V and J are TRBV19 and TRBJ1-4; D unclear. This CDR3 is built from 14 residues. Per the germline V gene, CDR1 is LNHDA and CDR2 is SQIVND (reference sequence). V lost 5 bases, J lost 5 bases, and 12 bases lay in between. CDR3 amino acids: CASSSGNFNEKLFF. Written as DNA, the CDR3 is TGTGCCAGTAGTTCGGGGAACTTCAATGAAAAACTGTTTTTT.

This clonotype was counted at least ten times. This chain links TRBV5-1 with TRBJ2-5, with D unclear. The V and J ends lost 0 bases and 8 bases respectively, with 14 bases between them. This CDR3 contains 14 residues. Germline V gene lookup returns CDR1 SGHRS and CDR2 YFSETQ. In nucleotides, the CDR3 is TGCGCCAGCAGCTTGGGCGGAGTCGAGAGAACCCAGTACTTC. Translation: CASSLGGVERTQYF.

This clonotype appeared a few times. CDR3 bases: TGTGCCAGCAGCGGTACAGGGCCTGCGGGAGCTTTCTTT. Translating it yields CASSGTGPAGAFF. The chain links TRBV7-3 to TRBJ1-1, with D tentatively TRBD1 (6 bases). The CDR3 extends over 13 amino acids. The germline V and J ends were trimmed by 5 bases and 10 bases, with 17 bases remaining between them. Germline assignment: CDR1 SGHTA and CDR2 FQGTGA.

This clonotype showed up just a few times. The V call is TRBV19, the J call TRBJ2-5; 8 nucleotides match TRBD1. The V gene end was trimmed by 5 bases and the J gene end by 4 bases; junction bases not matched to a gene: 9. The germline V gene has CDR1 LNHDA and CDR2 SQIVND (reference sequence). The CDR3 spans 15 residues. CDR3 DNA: TGTGCCAGTAGTCTTCTACAGGGGGAGAGAGAGACCCAGTACTTC. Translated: CASSLLQGERETQYF.

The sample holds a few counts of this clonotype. The CDR3 loop is CASSNRGQKETQYF. CDR3 sequence (DNA): TGTGCCAGCAGCAATAGAGGGCAAAAAGAGACCCAGTACTTC. The genes are TRBV13 and TRBJ2-5; perhaps TRBD2 as D (5 bases). From germline, CDR1 is PRHDT and CDR2 FYEKMQ (reference sequence). The CDR3 sequence is 14 residues long. The V end was cut by 5 bases, the J end by 3 bases, with 13 bases between.

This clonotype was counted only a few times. CDR3 bases: TGTGCCAGCTCAGGACTAGCGGGAGGTCCAGCCTTAGAAAACATTCAGTACTTC. Its protein is CASSGLAGGPALENIQYF. V usage is TRBV18 and J usage is TRBJ2-4; 14 positions match TRBD2. From germline, CDR1 is KGHSH and CDR2 LQKENI. This CDR3 contains 18 residues. V lost 5 bases and J lost 5; bases outside the gene matches: 11.

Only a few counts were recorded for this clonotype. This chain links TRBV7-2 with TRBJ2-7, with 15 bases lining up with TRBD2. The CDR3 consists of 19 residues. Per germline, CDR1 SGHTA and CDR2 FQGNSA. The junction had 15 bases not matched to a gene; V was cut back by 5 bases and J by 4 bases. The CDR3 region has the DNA TGTGCCAGCAGCCCTTGGACTAGCGGGAGGGCCACAAATTCTTACGAGCAGTACTTC. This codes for CASSPWTSGRATNSYEQYF.

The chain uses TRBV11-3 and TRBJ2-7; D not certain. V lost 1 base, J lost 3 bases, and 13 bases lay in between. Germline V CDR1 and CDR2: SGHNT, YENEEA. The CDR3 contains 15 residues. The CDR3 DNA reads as TGTGCCAGCAGCTTAGGTCCCGGTCGTCACTACGAGCAGTACTTC. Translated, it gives CASSLGPGRHYEQYF.

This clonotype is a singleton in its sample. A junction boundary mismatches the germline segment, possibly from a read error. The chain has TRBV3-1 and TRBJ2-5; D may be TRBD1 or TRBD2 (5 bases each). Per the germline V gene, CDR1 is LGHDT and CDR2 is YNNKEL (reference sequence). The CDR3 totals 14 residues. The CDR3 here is CASSQRGGQEAQYF. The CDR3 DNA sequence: TGTGCCAGCAGCCAGAGGGGTGGCCAAGAGGCCCAGTACTTC.

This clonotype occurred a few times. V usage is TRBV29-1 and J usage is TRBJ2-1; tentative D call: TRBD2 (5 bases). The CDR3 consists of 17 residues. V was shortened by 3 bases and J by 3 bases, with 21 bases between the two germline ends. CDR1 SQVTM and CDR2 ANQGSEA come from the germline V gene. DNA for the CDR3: TGCAGCGTTGATGGTGGAGGAATGGCAGGCCTCTACAATGAGCAGTTCTTC. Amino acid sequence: CSVDGGGMAGLYNEQFF.

CDR3 in amino acids: CASNSDASHQYF. CDR3 nucleotides: TGTGCCAGCAACTCCGACGCCTCCCATCAGTACTTC. The genes are TRBV2 and TRBJ2-5; no reliable D call. CDR1 and CDR2 from the germline V gene are SNHLY and FYNNEI. V lost 7 bases and J 11 bases, leaving 17 bases between the germline ends. The CDR3 runs 12 residues.

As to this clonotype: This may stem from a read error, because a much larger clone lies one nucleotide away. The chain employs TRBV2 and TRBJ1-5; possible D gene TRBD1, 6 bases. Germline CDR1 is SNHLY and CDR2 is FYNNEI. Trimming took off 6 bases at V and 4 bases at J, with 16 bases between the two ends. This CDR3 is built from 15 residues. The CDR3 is CASRRGDTQNQPQHF. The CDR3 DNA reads TGTGCCAGCAGGAGGGGGGACACACAGAATCAGCCCCAGCATTTT.

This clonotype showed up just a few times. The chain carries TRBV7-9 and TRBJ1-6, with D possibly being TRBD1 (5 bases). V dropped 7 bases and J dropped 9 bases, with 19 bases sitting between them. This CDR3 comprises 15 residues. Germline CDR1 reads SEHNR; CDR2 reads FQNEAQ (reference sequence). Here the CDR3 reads CASTSSPDGGSPLHF. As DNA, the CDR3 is TGTGCCAGCACCTCCTCCCCCGACGGGGGTTCACCCCTCCACTTT.

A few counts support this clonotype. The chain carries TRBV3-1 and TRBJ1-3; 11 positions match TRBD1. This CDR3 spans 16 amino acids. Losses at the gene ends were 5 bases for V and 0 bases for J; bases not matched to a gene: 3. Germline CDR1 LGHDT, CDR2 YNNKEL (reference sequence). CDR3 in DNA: TGTGCCAGCAGCTGGGGACAGGGGGGCTCTGGAAACACCATATATTTT. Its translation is CASSWGQGGSGNTIYF.